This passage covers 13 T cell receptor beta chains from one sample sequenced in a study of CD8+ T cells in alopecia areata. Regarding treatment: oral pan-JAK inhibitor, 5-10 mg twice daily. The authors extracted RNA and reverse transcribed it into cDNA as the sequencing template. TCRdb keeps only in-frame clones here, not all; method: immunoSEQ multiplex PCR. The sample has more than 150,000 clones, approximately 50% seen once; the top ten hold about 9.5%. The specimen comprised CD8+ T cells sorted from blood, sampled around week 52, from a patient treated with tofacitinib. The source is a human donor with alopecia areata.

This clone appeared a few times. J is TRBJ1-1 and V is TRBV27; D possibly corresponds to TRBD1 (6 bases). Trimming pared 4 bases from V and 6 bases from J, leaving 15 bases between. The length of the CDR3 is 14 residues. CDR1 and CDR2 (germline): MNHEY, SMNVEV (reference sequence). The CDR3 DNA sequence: TGTGCCAGCAGTTGGGTCCCACAGGGACCTGAAGCTTTCTTT. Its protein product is CASSWVPQGPEAFF.

The chain's CDR3 is CASSSQRGTGELFF. The CDR3 DNA reads as TGTGCCAGCAGCTCCCAGCGGGGCACCGGGGAGCTGTTTTTT. The rearrangement joins TRBV7-2 to TRBJ2-2, with 7 bases aligning to TRBD2. Germline CDR1 SGHTA, CDR2 FQGNSA. The CDR3 extends over 14 amino acids. Losses at the gene ends were 4 bases for V and 4 bases for J; bases not matched to a gene: 3.

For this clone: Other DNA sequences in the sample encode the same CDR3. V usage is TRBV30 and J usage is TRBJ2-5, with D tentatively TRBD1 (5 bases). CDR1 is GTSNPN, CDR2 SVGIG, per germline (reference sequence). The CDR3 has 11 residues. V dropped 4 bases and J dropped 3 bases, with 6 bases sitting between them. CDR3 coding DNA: TGTGCCTGGACAGGGAAAGAGACCCAGTACTTC. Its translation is CAWTGKETQYF.

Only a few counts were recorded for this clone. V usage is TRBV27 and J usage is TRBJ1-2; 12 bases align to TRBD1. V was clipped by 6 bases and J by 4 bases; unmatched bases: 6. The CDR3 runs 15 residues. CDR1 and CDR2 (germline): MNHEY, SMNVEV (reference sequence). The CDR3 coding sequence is TGTGCCAGCAGCGGGACAGGGGGCGCGGGCTATGGCTACACCTTC. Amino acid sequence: CASSGTGGAGYGYTF.

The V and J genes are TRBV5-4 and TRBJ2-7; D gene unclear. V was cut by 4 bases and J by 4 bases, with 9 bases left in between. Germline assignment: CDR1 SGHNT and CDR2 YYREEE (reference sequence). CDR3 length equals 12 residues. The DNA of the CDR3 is TGTGCCAGCAGCGCCGCCGGGTACGAGCAGTACTTC. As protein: CASSAAGYEQYF.

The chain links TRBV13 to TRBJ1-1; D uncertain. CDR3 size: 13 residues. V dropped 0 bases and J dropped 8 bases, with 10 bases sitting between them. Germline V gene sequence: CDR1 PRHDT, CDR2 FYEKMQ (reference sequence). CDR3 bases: TGTGCCAGCAGCTTAGGTTCCTGGATAGAAGCTTTCTTT. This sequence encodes CASSLGSWIEAFF.

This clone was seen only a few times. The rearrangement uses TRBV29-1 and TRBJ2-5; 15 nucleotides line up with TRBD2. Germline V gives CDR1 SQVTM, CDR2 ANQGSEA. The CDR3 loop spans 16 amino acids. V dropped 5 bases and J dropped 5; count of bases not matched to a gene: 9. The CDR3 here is CSVWTSGGDSIETQYF. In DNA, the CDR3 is TGCAGCGTTTGGACTAGCGGGGGGGACTCAATTGAGACCCAGTACTTC. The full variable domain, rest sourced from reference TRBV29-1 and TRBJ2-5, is SAVISQKPSRDICQRGTSLTIQCQVDSQVTMMFWYRQQPGQSLTLIATANQGSEATYESGFVIDKFPISRPNLTFSTLTVSNMSPEDSSIYLCSVWTSGGDSIETQYFGPGTRLLVL.

CDR3 in amino acids: CASSLTPRTEYYGYTF. The CDR3 DNA reads as TGTGCCAGCAGCTTAACCCCCCGGACAGAGTACTATGGCTACACCTTC. The genes are TRBV11-2 and TRBJ1-2, with D tentatively TRBD1 (6 bases). The V gene lost 2 bases and the J gene lost 3 bases, with 16 bases spanning the gap. The length of the CDR3 is 16 residues. Germline V CDR1 and CDR2: SGHAT, FQNNGV.

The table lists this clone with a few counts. CDR3 nucleotides: TGTGCCAGCGCCTTAGGGGGAGAGGGGATCCGAAACACCATATATTTT. It is translated as CASALGGEGIRNTIYF. The chain has TRBV11-2 and TRBJ1-3; perhaps TRBD1 as D (6 bases). The CDR3 loop spans 16 amino acids. V gave up 8 bases and J gave up 5 bases, with 22 bases separating them. CDR1 is SGHAT, CDR2 FQNNGV, per germline.

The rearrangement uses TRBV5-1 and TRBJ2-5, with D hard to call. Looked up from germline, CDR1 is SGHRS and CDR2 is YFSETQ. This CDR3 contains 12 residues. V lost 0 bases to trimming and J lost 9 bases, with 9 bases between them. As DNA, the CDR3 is TGCGCCAGCAGCTTGGATGGTCAATCCCAGTACTTC. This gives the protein CASSLDGQSQYF.

The CDR3 loop is CASSAEGQWADTQYF. For the CDR3, the DNA is TGTGCCAGCAGCGCCGAGGGACAGTGGGCAGATACGCAGTATTTT. The chain carries TRBV7-3 and TRBJ2-3; 7 bases are shared with TRBD1. The CDR3 extends over 15 amino acids. With V trimmed by 5 bases and J by 4 bases, 9 bases remained unmatched. Germline CDR1 reads SGHTA; CDR2 reads FQGTGA.

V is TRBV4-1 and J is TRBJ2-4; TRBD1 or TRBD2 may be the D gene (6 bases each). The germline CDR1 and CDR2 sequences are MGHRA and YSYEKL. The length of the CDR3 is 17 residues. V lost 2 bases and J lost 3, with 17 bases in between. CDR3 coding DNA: TGCGCCAGCAGCCAACTTCCCGGGGGCGGGGTCAAAAACATTCAGTACTTC. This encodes CASSQLPGGGVKNIQYF.

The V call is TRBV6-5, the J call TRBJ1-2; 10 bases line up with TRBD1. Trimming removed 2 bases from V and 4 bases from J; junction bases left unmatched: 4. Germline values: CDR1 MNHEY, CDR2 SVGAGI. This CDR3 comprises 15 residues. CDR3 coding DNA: TGTGCCAGCAGTTACCGGGACAGGGGTTTCTATGGCTACACCTTC. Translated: CASSYRDRGFYGYTF.